Listed below are T cell receptor beta chains from one sample, sequenced in a study of T cell repertoires in cytomegalovirus infection. These receptors' antigens are unknown. TCRdb processed the reads anew with MiXCR; each CDR3 protein has one entry. In the table there are a few hundred thousand distinct CDR3 sequences, 40% of which are singletons. The input for sequencing was cultured PBMCs, taken from culture after CMV antigen stimulation. These receptor sequences come from a human donor in good health (CMV status not recorded). Some clones in this sample may be carry-over from other donors' samples. CDR3s include the opening cysteine and the closing phenylalanine or tryptophan. The D gene is left open where the match is weak. Where a row states a size, it is once, few, many or the class of an expanded clone; other rows omit it.

>TRBJ1-5|-|TRBV28|-|14
CASSRVLGNQPQHF
TGTGCCAGCAGCCGGGTCTTAGGCAATCAGCCCCAGCATTTT
>TRBJ2-4|TRBD2|TRBV5-4|few|15
CAGTVGTSGSTPQYF
TGTGCCGGAACTGTCGGGACTAGCGGTTCCACACCCCAGTACTTC
>TRBJ1-1|-|TRBV7-8|-|16
CASSLRGRLLHTEAFF
TGTGCCAGCAGCTTAAGGGGACGGCTTCTCCACACTGAAGCTTTCTTT
>TRBJ1-2|-|TRBV7-4|-|12
CAQEGTNYGYTF
TGTGCCCAAGAGGGGACGAACTATGGCTACACCTTC
>TRBJ1-4|-|TRBV19|-|15
CASSSRAATNEKLFF
TGTGCCAGTAGTTCGCGAGCTGCAACTAATGAAAAACTGTTTTTT
>TRBJ2-2|TRBD2|TRBV20-1|-|14
CSARVAGAVGELFF
TGCAGTGCTAGAGTAGCGGGAGCGGTCGGGGAGCTGTTTTTT
>TRBJ2-1|TRBD2|TRBV7-8|once|14
CASSLQREYNEQFF
TGTGCCAGCAGCTTACAGCGGGAGTACAATGAGCAGTTCTTC
>TRBJ2-7|-|TRBV11-2|-|18
CASSLDLWRTDEDYEQYF
TGTGCCAGCAGCTTAGATCTTTGGAGGACAGACGAAGACTACGAGCAGTACTTC
>TRBJ1-6|-|TRBV6-8|-|15
CASSGGAQGNSPLHF
TGTGCCAGCAGTGGGGGGGCCCAGGGCAATTCACCCCTCCACTTT
>TRBJ2-5|TRBD1|TRBV6-2/TRBV6-3|-|16
CASSYRPGGSWETQYF
TGTGCCAGCAGTTACCGTCCAGGGGGCTCTTGGGAGACCCAGTACTTC
>TRBJ2-7|TRBD2|TRBV3-1|few|14
CASSLSSGRDEQYF
TGTGCCAGCAGCCTGTCTAGCGGGAGAGACGAGCAGTACTTC
>TRBJ2-3|-|TRBV7-2|many|13
CASSRPSTDTQYF
TGTGCCAGCAGCCGACCCTCCACAGATACGCAGTATTTT
>TRBJ2-1|-|TRBV5-4|few|14
CASSTPGLRNEQFF
TGTGCCAGCAGCACCCCCGGACTACGCAATGAGCAGTTCTTC